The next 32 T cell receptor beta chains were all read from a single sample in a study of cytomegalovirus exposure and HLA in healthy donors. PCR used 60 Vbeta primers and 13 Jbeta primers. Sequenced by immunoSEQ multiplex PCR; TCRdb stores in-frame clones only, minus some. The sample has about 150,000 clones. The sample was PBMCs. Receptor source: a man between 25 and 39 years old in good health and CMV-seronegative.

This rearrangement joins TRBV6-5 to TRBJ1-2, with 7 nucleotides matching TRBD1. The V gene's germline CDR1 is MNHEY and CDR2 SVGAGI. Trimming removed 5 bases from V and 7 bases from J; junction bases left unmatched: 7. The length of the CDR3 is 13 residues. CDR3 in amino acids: CASSLDRVAGYTF. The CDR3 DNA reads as TGTGCCAGCAGTCTCGACAGGGTGGCTGGCTACACCTTC.

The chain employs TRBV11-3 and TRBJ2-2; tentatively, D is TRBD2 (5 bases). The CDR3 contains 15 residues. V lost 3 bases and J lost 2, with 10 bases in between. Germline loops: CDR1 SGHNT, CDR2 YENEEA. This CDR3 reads CASSLAGRNTGELFF. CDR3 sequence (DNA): TGTGCCAGCAGCTTGGCTGGGAGAAACACCGGGGAGCTGTTTTTT.

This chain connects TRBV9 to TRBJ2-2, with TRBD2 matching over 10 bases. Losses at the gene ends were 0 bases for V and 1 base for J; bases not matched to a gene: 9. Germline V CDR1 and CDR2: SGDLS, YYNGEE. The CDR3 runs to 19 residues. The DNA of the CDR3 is TGTGCCAGCAGCGTAGCTATAATAACTAGCGGGAAGAACACCGGGGAGCTGTTTTTT. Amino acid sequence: CASSVAIITSGKNTGELFF.

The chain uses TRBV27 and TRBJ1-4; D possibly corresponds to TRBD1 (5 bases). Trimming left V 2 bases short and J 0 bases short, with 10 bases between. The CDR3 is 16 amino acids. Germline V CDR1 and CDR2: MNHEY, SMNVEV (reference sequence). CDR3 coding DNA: TGTGCCAGCAGTTTAGGAGGGGTTACAACTAATGAAAAACTGTTTTTT. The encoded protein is CASSLGGVTTNEKLFF. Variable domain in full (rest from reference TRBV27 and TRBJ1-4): EAQVTQNPRYLITVTGKKLTVTCSQNMNHEYMSWYRQDPGLGLRQIYYSMNVEVTDKGDVPEGYKVSRKEKRNFPLILESPSPNQTSLYFCASSLGGVTTNEKLFFGSGTQLSVL.

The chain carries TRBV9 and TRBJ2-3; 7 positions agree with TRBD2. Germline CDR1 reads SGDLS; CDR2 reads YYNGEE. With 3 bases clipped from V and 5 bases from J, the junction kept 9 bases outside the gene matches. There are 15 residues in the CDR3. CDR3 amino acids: CASSGGEGRKDTQYF. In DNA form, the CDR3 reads TGTGCCAGCAGCGGGGGGGAGGGGCGGAAAGATACGCAGTATTTT.

The CDR3 reads CASSSWTGATEAFF. The CDR3, as DNA: TGTGCCAGCAGCTCATGGACAGGGGCCACTGAAGCTTTCTTT. This rearrangement joins TRBV14 to TRBJ1-1; TRBD1 matches 9 bases. Looked up from germline, CDR1 is SGHDN and CDR2 is FVKESK. The CDR3 length is 14 residues. V gave up 5 bases and J gave up 4 bases; unmatched junction bases: 5.

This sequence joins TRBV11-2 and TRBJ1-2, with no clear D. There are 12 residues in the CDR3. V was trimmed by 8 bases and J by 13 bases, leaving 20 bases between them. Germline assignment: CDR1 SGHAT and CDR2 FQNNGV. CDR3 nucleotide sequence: TGTGCCAGCCGCCCTGAGGCGGGCCGTTGCACCTTC. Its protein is CASRPEAGRCTF. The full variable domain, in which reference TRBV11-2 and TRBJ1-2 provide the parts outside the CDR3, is EAGVAQSPRYKIIEKRQSVAFWCNPISGHATLYWYQQILGQGPKLLIQFQNNGVVDDSQLPKDRFSAERLKGVDSTLKIQPAKLEDSAVYLCASRPEAGRCTFGSGTRLTVV.

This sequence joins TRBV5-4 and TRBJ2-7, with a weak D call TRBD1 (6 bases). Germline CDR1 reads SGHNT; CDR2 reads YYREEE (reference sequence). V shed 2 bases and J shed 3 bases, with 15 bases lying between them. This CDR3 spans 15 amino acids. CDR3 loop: CASSLIMGQSYEQYF. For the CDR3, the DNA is TGTGCCAGCAGCTTAATAATGGGACAAAGCTACGAGCAGTACTTC.

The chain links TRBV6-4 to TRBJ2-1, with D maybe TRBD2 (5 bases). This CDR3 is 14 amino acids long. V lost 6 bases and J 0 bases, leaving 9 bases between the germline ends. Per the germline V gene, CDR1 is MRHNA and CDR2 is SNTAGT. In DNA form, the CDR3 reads TGTGCCAGCAGACTAGGAAGCTCCTACAATGAGCAGTTCTTC. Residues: CASRLGSSYNEQFF.

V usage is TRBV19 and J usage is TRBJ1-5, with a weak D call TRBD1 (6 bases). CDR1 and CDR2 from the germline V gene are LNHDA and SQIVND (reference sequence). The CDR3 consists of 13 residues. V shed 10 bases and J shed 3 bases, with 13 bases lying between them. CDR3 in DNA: TGTGCCACTTCCAGGGGAGTCAATCAGCCCCAGCATTTT. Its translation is CATSRGVNQPQHF. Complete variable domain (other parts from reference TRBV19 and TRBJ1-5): DGGITQSPKYLFRKEGQNVTLSCEQNLNHDAMYWYRQDPGQGLRLIYYSQIVNDFQKGDIAEGYSVSREKKESFPLTVTSAQKNPTAFYLCATSRGVNQPQHFGDGTRLSIL.

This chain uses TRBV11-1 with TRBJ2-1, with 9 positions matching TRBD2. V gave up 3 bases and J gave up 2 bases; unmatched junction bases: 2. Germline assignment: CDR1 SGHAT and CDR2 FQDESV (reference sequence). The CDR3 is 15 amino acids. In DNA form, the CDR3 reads TGTGCCAGCAGCTTTAGCGGGAGCGCCTACAATGAGCAGTTCTTC. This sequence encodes CASSFSGSAYNEQFF. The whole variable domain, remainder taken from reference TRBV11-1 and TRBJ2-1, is EAEVAQSPRYKITEKSQAVAFWCDPISGHATLYWYRQILGQGPELLVQFQDESVVDDSQLPKDRFSAERLKGVDSTLKIQPAELGDSAMYLCASSFSGSAYNEQFFGPGTRLTVL.

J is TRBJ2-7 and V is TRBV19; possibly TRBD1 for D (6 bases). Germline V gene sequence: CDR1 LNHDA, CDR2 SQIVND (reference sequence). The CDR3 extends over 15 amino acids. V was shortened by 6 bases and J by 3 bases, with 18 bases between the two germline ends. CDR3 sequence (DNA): TGTGCCAGTAGACAGGGCGCCCCTCAAAACTACGAGCAGTACTTC. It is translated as CASRQGAPQNYEQYF.

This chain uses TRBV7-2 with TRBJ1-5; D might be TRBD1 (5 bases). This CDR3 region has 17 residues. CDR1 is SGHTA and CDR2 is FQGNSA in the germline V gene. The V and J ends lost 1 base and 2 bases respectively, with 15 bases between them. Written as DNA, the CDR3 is TGTGCCAGCAGCTTAGGCGGGGGGGTGAAAGGCAATCAGCCCCAGCATTTT. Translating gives CASSLGGGVKGNQPQHF.

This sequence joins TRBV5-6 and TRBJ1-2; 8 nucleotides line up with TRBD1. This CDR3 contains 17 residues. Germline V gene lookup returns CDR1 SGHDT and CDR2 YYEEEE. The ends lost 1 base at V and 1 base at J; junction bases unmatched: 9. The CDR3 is CASSLSGQGLLNYGYTF. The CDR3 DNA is TGTGCCAGCAGCTTGTCCGGACAGGGTCTCCTTAACTATGGCTACACCTTC.

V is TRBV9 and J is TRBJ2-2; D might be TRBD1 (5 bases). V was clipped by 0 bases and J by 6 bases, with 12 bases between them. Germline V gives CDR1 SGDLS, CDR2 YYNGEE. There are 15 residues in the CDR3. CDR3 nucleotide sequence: TGTGCCAGCAGCGTAGATCCAGGGCTGGCCGGGGAGCTGTTTTTT. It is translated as CASSVDPGLAGELFF.

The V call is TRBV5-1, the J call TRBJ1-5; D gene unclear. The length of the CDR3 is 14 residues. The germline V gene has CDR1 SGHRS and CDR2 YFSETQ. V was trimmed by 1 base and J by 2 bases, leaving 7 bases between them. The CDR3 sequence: CASSLTAGNQPQHF. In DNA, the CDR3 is TGCGCCAGCAGCTTGACAGCGGGCAATCAGCCCCAGCATTTT.

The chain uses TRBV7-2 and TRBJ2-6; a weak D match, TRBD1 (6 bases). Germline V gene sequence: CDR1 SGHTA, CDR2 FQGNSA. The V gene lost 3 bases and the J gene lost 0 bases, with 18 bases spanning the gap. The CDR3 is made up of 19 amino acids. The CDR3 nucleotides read TGTGCCAGCAGCTTTTCTTCCGGGACACCCTTCTCTGGGGCCAACGTCCTGACTTTC. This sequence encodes CASSFSSGTPFSGANVLTF.

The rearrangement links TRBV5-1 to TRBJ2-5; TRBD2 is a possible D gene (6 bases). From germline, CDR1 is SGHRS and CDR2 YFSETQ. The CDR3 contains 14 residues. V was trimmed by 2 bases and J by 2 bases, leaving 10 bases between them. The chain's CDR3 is CASSLRGRQETQYF. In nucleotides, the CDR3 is TGCGCCAGCAGCTTACGGGGGAGACAAGAGACCCAGTACTTC. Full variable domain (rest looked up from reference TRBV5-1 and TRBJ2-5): KAGVTQTPRYLIKTRGQQVTLSCSPISGHRSVSWYQQTPGQGLQFLFEYFSETQRNKGNFPGRFSGRQFSNSRSEMNVSTLELGDSALYLCASSLRGRQETQYFGPGTRLLVL.

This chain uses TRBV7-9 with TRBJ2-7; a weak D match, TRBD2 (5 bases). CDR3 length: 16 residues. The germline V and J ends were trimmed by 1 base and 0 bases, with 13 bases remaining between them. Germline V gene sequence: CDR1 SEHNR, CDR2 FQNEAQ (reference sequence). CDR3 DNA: TGTGCCAGCAGCTTAGTTGGGGAGACTAACTCCTACGAGCAGTACTTC. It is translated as CASSLVGETNSYEQYF.

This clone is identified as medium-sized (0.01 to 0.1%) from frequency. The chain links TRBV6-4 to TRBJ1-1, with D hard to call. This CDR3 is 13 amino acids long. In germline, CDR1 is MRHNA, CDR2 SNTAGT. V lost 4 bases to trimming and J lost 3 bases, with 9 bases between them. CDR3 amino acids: CASSVKEDTEAFF. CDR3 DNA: TGTGCCAGCAGTGTAAAGGAGGACACTGAAGCTTTCTTT.

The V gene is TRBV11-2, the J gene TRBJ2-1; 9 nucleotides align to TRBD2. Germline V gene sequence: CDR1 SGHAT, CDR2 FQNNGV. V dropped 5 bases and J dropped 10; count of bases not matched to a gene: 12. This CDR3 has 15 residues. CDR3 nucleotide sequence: TGTGCCAGCAGCCCCCCCGGTCAACTAGCGGGCGAGCAGTTCTTC. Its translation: CASSPPGQLAGEQFF.

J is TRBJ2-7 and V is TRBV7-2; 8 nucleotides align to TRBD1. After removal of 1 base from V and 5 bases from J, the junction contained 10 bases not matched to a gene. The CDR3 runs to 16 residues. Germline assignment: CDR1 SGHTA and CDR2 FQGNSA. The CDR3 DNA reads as TGTGCCAGCAGCTTAGTGGGGACAGGATTCGGCGACGAGCAGTACTTC. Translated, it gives CASSLVGTGFGDEQYF.

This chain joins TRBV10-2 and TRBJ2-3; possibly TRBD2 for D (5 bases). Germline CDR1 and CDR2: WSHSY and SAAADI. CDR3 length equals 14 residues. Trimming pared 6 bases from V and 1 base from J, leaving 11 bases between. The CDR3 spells CASSPSGGTDTQYF. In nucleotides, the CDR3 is TGCGCCAGCAGCCCCTCCGGGGGCACAGATACGCAGTATTTT.

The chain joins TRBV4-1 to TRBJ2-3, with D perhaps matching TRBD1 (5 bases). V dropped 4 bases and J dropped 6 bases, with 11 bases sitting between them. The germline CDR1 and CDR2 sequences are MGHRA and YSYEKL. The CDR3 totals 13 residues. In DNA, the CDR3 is TGCGCCAGCAGCCGATCAGGGCGGGATACGCAGTATTTT. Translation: CASSRSGRDTQYF.

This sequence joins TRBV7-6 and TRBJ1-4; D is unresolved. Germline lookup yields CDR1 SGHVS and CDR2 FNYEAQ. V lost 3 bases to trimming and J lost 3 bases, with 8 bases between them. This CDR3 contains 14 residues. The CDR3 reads CASSFGSSNEKLFF. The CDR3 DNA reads TGTGCCAGCAGCTTTGGGAGTTCTAATGAAAAACTGTTTTTT.

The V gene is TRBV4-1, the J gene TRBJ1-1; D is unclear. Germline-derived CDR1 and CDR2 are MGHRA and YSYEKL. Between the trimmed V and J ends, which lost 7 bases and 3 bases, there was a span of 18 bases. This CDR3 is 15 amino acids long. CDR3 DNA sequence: TGCGCCAGCACACCCAGCCCCCTGCGGGACACTGAAGCTTTCTTT. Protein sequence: CASTPSPLRDTEAFF.

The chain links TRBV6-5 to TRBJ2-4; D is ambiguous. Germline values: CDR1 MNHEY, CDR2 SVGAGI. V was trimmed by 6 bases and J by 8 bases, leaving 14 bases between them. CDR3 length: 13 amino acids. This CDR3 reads CASRRSLKDIQYF. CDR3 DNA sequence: TGTGCCAGCAGGAGGAGTCTCAAGGACATTCAGTACTTC.

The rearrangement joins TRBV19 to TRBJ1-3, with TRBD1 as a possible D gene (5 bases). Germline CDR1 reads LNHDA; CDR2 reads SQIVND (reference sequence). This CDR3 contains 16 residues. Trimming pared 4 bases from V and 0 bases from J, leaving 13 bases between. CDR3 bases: TGTGCCAGTAGTAGGAGACAGACCCTCTCTGGAAACACCATATATTTT. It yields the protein CASSRRQTLSGNTIYF.

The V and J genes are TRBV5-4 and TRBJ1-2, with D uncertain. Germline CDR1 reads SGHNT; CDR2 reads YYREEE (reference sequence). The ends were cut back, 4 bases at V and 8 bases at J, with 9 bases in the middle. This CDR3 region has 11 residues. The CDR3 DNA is TGTGCCAGCAGCGTTGCGGGGGGCTACACCTTC. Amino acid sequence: CASSVAGGYTF.

The CDR3 sequence: CASKHGAGTPSGANVLTF. DNA of the CDR3: TGCGCCAGCAAACACGGTGCCGGGACACCCTCTGGGGCCAACGTCCTGACTTTC. The chain carries TRBV23-1 and TRBJ2-6; tentatively, D is TRBD1 (6 bases). TRBV23-1 is given ORF status, its function remaining uncertain. Trimming cost V 7 bases and J 0 bases, with 19 bases left between them. This CDR3 region has 18 residues.

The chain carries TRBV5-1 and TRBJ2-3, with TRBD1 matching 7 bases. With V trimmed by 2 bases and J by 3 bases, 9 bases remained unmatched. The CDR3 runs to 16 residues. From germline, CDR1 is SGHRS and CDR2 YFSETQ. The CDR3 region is CASSLGQVQQTDTQYF. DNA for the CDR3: TGCGCCAGCAGCTTAGGACAGGTCCAGCAGACAGATACGCAGTATTTT.

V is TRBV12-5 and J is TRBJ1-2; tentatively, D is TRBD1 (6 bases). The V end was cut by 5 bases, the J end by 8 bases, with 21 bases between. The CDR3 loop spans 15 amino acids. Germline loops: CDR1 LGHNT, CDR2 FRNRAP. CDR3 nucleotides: TGTGCTAGTGGTCCCTCACTCCTGGGGGCCCGGGGCTACACCTTC. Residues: CASGPSLLGARGYTF.